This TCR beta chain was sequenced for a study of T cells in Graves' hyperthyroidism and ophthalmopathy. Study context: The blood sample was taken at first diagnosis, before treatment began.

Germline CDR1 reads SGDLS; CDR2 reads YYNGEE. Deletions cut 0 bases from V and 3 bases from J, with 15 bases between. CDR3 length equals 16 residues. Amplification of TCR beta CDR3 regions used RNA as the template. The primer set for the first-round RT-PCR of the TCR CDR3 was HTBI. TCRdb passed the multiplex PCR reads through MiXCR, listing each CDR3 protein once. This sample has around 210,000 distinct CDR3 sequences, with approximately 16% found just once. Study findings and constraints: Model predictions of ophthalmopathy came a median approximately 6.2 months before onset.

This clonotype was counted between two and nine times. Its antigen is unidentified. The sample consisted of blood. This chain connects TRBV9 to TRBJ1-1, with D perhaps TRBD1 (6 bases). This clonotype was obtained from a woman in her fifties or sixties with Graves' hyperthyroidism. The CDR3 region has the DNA TGTGCCAGCAGCGTAGTAGGTCGACAGGCAGACACTGAAGCTTTCTTT. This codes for CASSVVGRQADTEAFF.